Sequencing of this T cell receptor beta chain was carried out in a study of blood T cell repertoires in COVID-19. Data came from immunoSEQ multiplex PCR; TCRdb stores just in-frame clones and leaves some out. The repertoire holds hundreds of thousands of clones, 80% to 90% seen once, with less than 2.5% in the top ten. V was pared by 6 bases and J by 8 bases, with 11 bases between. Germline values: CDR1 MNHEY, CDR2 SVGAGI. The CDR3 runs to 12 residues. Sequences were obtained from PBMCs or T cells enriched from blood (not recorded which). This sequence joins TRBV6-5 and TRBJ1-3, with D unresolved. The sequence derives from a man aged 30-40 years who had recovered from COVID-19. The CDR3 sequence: CASRPTHDTIYF. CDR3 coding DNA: TGTGCCAGCAGACCAACACACGACACCATATATTTT.